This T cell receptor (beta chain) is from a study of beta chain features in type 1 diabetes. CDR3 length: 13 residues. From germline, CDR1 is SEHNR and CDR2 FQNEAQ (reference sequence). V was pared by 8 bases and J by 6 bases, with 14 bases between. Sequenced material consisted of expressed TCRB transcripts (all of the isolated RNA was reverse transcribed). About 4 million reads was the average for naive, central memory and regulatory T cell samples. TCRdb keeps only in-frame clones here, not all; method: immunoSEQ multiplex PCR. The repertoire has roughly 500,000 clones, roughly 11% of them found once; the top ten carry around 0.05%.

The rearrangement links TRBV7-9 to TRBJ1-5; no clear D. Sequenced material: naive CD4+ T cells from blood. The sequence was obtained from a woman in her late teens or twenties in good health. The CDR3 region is CASGLREGQPQHF. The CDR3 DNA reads TGTGCCAGCGGCCTGAGGGAGGGTCAGCCCCAGCATTTT. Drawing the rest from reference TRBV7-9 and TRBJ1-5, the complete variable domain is DTGVSQNPRHKITKRGQNVTFRCDPISEHNRLYWYRQTLGQGPEFLTYFQNEAQLEKSRLLSDRFSAERPKGSFSTLEIQRTEQGDSAMYLCASGLREGQPQHFGDGTRLSIL.